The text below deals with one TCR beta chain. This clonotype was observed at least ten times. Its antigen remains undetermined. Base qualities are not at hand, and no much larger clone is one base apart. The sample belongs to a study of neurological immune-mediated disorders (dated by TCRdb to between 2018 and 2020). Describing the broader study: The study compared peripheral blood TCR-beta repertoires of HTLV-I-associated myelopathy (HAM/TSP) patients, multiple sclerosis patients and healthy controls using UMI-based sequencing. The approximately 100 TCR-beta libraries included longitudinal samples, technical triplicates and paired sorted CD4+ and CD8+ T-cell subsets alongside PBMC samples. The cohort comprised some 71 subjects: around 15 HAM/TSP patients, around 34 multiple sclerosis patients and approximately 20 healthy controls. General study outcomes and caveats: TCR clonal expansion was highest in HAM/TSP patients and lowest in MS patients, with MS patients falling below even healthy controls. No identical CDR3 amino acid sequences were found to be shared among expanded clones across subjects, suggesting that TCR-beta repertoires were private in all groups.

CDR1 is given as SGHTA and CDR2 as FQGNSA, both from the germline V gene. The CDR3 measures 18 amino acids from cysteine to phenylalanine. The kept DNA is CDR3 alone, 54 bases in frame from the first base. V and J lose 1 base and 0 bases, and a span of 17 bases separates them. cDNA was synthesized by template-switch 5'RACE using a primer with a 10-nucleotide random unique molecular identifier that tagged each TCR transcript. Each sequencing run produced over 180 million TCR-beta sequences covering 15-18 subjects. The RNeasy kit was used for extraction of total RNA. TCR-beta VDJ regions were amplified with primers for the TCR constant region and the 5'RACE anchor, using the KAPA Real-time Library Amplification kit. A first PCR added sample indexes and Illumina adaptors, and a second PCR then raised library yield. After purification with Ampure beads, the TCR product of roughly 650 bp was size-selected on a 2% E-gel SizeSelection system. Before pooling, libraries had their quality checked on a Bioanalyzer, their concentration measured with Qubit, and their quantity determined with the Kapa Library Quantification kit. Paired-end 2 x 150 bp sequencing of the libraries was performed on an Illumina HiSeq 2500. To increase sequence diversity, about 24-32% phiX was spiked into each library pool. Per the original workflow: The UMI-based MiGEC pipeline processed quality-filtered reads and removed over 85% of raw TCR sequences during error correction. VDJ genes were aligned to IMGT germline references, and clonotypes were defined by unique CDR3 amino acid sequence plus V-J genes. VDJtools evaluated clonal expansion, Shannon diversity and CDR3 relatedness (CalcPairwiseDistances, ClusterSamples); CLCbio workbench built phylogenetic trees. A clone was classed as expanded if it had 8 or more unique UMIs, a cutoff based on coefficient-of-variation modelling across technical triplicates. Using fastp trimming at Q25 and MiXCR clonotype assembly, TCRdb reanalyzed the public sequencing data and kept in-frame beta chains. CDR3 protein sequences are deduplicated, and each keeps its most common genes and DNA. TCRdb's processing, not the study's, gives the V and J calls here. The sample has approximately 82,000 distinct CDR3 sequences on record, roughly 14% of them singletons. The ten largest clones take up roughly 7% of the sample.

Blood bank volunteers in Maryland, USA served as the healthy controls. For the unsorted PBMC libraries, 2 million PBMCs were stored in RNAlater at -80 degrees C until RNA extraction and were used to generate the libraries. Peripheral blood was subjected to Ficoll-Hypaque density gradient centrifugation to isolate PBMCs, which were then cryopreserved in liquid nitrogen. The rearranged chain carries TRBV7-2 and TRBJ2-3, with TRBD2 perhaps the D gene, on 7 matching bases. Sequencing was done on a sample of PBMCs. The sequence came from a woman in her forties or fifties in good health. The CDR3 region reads CASSLEVGGPLSTDTQYF. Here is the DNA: TGTGCCAGCAGCTTAGAAGTGGGGGGGCCACTTAGCACAGATACGCAGTATTTT.